This TCR beta chain is from a study of OX40 agonist ivuxolimab in advanced cancers. V shed 6 bases, J shed 0 bases, and the junction held 4 bases outside the gene matches. The CDR3 loop spans 14 amino acids. Germline V gives CDR1 MDHEN, CDR2 SYDVKM. Using immunoSEQ multiplex PCR, the repertoire was profiled, and TCRdb retains in-frame clones only, with some absent. This table has about 100,000 clones, about nine tenths appearing once. To note about this clone: Its antigen is still unknown.

General study results and limits: Specificity for antigen went undetermined in the expanded peripheral T cells.

The material was CD4+ or CD8+ T cells sorted from blood, obtained in a trial of the OX40 agonist ivuxolimab. V and J are TRBV28 and TRBJ1-1, with 7 bases fitting TRBD1. This clonotype was obtained from an adult with an advanced solid tumor such as melanoma, head and neck, liver or kidney cancer. Written as DNA, the CDR3 is TGTGCCAGCAGACTGGGACAGTTGAACACTGAAGCTTTCTTT. Encoded protein: CASRLGQLNTEAFF.